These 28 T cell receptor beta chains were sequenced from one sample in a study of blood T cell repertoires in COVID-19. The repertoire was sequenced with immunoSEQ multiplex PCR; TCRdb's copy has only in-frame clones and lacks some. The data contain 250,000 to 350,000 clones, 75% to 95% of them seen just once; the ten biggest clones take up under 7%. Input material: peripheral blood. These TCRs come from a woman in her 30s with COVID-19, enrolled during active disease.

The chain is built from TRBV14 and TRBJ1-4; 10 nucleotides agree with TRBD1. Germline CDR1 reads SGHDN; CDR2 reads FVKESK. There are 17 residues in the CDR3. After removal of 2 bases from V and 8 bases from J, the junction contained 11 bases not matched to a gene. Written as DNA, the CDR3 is TGTGCCAGCAGCCAAAGAAGAGGGACAGGGGTTCGCGAAAAACTGTTTTTT. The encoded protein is CASSQRRGTGVREKLFF.

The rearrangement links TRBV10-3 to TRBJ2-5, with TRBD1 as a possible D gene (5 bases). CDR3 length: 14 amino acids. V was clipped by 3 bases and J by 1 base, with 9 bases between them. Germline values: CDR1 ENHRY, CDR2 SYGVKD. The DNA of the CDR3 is TGTGCCATCAGTGAAAGGGGCTCCCAAGAGACCCAGTACTTC. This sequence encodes CAISERGSQETQYF.

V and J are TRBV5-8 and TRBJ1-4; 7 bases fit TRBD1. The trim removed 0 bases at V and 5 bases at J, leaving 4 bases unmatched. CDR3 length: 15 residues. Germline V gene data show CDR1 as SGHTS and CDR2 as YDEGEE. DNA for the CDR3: TGTGCCAGCAGCTTGGGGGACAGCCAGAATGAAAAACTGTTTTTT. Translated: CASSLGDSQNEKLFF.

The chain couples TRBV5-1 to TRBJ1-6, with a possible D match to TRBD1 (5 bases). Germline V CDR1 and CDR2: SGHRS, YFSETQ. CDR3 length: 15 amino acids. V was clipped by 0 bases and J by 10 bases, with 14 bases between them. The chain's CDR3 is CASSLDGRADSPLHF. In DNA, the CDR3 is TGCGCCAGCAGCTTGGATGGCAGGGCGGACTCACCCCTCCACTTT.

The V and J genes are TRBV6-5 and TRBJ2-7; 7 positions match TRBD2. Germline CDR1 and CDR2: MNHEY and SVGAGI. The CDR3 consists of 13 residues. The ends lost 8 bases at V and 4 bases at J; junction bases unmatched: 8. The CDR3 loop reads CASYGAGVYEQYF. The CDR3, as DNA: TGTGCCAGCTATGGGGCGGGAGTATACGAGCAGTACTTC.

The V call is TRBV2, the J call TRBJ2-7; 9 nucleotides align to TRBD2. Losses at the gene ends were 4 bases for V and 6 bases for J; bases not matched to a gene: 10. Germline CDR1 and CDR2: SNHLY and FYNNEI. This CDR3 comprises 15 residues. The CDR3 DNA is TGTGCCAGCAGTGCCCGCGGGAGGGTTCTAAGCGAGCAGTACTTC. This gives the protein CASSARGRVLSEQYF.

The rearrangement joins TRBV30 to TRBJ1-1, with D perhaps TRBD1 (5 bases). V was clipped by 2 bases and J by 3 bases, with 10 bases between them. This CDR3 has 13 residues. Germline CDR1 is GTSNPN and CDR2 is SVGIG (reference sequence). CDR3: CAWSSGWDTEAFF. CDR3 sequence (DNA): TGTGCCTGGAGTTCAGGGTGGGACACTGAAGCTTTCTTT.

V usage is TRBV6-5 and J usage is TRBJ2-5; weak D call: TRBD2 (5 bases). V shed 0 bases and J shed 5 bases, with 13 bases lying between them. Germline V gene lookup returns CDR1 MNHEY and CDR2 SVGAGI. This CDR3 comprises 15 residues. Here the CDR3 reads CASSYSSISGETQYF. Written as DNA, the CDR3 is TGTGCCAGCAGTTACTCTAGCATATCGGGGGAGACCCAGTACTTC.

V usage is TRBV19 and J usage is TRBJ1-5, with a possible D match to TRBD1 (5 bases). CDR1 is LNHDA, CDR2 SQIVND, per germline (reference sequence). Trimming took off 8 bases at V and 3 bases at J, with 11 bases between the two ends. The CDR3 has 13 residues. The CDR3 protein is CASDSGNNQPQHF. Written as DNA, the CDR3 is TGTGCCAGTGACAGTGGGAACAATCAGCCCCAGCATTTT.

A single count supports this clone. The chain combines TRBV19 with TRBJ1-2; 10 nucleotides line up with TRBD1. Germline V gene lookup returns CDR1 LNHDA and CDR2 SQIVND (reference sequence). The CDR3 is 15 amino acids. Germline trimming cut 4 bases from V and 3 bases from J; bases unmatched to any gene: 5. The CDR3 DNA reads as TGTGCCAGTAGTACCCTCGGGACAGGGGACTATGGCTACACCTTC. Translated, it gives CASSTLGTGDYGYTF.

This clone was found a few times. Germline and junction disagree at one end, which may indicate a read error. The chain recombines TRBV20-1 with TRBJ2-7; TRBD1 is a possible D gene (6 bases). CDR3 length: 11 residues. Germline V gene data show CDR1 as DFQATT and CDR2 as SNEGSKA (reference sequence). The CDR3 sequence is CSARPQGVEDF. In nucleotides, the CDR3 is TGCAGTGCTAGACCACAGGGCGTGGAAGACTTC.

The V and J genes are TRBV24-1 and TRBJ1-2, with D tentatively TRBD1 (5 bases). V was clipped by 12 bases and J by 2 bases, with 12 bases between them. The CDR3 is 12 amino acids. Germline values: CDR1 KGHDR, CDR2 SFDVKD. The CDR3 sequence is CAPRQGNYGYTF. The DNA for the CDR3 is TGTGCCCCTCGTCAGGGCAACTATGGCTACACCTTC.

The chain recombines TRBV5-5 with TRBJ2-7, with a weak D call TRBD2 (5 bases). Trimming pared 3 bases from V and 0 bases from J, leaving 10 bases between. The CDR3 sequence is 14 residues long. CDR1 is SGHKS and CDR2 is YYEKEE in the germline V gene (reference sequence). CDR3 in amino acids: CASSSGSSSYEQYF. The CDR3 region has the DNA TGTGCCAGCAGCTCGGGGTCCTCCTCCTACGAGCAGTACTTC. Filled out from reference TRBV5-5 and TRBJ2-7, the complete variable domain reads DAGVTQSPTHLIKTRGQQVTLRCSPISGHKSVSWYQQVLGQGPQFIFQYYEKEERGRGNFPDRFSARQFPNYSSELNVNALLLGDSALYLCASSSGSSSYEQYFGPGTRLTVT.

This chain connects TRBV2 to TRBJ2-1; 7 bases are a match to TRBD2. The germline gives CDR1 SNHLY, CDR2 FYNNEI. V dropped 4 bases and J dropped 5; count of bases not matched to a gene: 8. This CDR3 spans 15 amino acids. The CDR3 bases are TGTGCCAGCAGTGGGGGAGGGGTAGCCAACAATGAGCAGTTCTTC. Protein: CASSGGGVANNEQFF.

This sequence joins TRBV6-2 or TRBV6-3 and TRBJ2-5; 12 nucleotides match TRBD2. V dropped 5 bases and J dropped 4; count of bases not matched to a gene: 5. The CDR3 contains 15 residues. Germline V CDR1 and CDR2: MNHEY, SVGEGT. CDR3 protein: CASSPPGLAGETQYF. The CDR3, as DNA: TGTGCCAGCAGTCCACCGGGACTAGCGGGAGAGACCCAGTACTTC.

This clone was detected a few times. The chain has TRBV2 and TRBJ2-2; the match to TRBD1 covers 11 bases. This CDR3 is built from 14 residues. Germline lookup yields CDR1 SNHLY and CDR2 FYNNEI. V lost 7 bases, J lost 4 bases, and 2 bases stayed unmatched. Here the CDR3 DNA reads TGTGCCAGCACCGGGACAGGGGGCACCGGGGAGCTGTTTTTT. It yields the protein CASTGTGGTGELFF.

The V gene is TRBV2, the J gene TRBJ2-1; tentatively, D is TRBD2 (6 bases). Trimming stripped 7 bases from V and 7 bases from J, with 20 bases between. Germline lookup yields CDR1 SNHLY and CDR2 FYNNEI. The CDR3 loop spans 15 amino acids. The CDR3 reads CASNQWGDRGNEQFF. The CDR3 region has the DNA TGTGCCAGCAACCAATGGGGGGACCGGGGGAATGAGCAGTTCTTC.

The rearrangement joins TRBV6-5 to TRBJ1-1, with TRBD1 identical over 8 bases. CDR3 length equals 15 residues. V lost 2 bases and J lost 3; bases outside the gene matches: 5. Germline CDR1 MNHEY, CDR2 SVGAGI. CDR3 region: CASSYRTGGDTEAFF. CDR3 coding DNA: TGTGCCAGCAGTTACCGCACAGGGGGAGACACTGAAGCTTTCTTT.

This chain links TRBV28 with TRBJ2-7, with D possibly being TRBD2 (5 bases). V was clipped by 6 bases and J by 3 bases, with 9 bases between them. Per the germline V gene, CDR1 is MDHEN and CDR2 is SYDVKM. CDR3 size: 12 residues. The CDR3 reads CASRLDYYEQYF. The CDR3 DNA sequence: TGTGCCAGCAGACTCGACTACTACGAGCAGTACTTC.

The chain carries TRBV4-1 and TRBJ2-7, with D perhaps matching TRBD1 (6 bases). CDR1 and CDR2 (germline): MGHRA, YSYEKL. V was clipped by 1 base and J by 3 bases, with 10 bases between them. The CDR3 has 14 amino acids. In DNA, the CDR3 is TGCGCCAGCAGCCAAGTCCAGGGGAACTACGAGCAGTACTTC. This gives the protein CASSQVQGNYEQYF.

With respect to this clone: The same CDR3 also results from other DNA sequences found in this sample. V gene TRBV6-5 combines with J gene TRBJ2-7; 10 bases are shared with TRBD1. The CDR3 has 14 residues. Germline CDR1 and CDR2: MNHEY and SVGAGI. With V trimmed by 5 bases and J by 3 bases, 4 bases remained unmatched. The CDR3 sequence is CASSSRDRGYEQYF. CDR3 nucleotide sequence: TGTGCCAGCAGTAGCCGGGACAGGGGCTACGAGCAGTACTTC.

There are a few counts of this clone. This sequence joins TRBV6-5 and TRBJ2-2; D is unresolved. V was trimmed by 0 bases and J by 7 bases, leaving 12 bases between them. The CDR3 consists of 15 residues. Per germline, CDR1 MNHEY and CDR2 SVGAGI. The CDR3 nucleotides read TGTGCCAGCAGTTACTCGTGGTCCAGCGTCGGGGAGCTGTTTTTT. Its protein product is CASSYSWSSVGELFF.

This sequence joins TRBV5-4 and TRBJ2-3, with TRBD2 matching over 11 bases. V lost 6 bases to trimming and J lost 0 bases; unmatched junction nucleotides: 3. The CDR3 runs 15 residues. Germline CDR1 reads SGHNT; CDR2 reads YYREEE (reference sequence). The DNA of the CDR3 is TGTGCCAGCATTGGGACTAGCGGAAGCACAGATACGCAGTATTTT. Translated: CASIGTSGSTDTQYF.

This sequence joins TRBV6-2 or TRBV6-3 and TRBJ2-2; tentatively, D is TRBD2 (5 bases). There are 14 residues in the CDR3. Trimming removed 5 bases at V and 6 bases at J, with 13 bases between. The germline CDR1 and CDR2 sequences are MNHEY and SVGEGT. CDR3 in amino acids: CASSPLWEPGELFF. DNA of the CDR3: TGTGCCAGCAGTCCCCTATGGGAGCCCGGGGAGCTGTTTTTT.

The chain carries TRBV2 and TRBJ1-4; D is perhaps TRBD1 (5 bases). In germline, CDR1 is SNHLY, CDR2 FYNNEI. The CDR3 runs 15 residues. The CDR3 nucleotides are TGTGCTTCAGCAGGGCAGACCGCAACTAATGAAAAACTGTTTTTT. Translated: CASAGQTATNEKLFF.

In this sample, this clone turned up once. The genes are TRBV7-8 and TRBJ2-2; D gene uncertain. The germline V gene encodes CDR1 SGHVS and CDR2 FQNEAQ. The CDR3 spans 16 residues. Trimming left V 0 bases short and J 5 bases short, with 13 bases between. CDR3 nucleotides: TGTGCCAGCAGCTTAGCCTTCGTCCCGACTACCGGGGAGCTGTTTTTT. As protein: CASSLAFVPTTGELFF.

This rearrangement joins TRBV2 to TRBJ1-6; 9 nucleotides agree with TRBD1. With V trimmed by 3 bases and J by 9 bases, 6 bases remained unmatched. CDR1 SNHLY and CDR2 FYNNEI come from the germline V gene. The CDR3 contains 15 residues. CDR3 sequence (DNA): TGTGCCAGCAGTGAGGACAGGGGAAAGGGTTCACCCCTCCACTTT. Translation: CASSEDRGKGSPLHF.

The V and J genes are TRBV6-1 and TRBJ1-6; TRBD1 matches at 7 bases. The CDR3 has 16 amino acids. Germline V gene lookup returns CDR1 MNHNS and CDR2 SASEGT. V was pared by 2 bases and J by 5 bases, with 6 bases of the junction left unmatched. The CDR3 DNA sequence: TGTGCCAGCAGTGAATTAGGGGGCGCGAATAATTCACCCCTCCACTTT. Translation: CASSELGGANNSPLHF.